A selection of T cell receptor beta chains follows, all from one sample in a study of T cells after yellow fever vaccination. TCRdb re-called the 5' RACE reads through MiXCR, storing one row per CDR3 protein. The table shows over 250,000 distinct CDR3 sequences, with 5.2% occurring only once. The sequenced sample was CD4+ T cells sorted from PBMCs, obtained on the day of the yellow fever booster vaccination. Every receptor here comes from a man between 18 and 29 years old who received the YFV17D yellow fever vaccine. The CDR3 runs from the conserved cysteine through the conserved F or W. The D gene is left open where the match is weak. Where a row states a size, it is once, few, many or the class of an expanded clone; other rows omit it.

V	D	J	size	DNA	CDR3
TRBV18	TRBD2	TRBJ2-1	-	TGTGCCAGCTCAGCGACTAGCGGGGGGGCGAATGAGCAGTTCTTC	CASSATSGGANEQFF
TRBV7-2	TRBD1	TRBJ2-3	-	TGTGCCAGCAGAGATGACAGGGGGCAAAAAGATACGCAGTATTTT	CASRDDRGQKDTQYF
TRBV7-9	TRBD2	TRBJ2-7	many	TGTGCCAGCAGCTTAGATGGACTAGCCTACGAGCAGTACTTC	CASSLDGLAYEQYF
TRBV27	-	TRBJ2-7	few	TGTGCCAGCAGTAGTCAGGGTTGGCAGTACTTC	CASSSQGWQYF
TRBV6-5	-	TRBJ2-3	-	TGTGCCAGCAGTTACTCGAGCGCGGGACCCACAGATACGCAGTATTTT	CASSYSSAGPTDTQYF
TRBV10-3	-	TRBJ1-2	few	TGTGCCATCAGTCACACGGGACGGATGAATGGCTACACCTTC	CAISHTGRMNGYTF
TRBV20-1	TRBD1	TRBJ2-5	-	TGCAGTACAGGGGGACGGGAGACCCAGTACTTC	CSTGGRETQYF
TRBV3-1	-	TRBJ2-1	few	TGTGCCAGCAGCCAAGATAGAGCTTACAATGAGCAGTTCTTC	CASSQDRAYNEQFF
TRBV5-1	-	TRBJ2-5	many	TGCGCCAGCAGCTTAATCCCGGGCCAGCGGGAGACCCAGTACTTC	CASSLIPGQRETQYF
TRBV12-3/TRBV12-4	TRBD1	TRBJ1-1	-	TGTGCCACCAGACAGGGCCCCTGGGATCGGGCTTTCTTT	CATRQGPWDRAFF
TRBV24-1	TRBD1	TRBJ2-3	few	TGTGCCACCAGTGACCGGACAGGGGGCGGCACAGATACGCAGTATTTT	CATSDRTGGGTDTQYF